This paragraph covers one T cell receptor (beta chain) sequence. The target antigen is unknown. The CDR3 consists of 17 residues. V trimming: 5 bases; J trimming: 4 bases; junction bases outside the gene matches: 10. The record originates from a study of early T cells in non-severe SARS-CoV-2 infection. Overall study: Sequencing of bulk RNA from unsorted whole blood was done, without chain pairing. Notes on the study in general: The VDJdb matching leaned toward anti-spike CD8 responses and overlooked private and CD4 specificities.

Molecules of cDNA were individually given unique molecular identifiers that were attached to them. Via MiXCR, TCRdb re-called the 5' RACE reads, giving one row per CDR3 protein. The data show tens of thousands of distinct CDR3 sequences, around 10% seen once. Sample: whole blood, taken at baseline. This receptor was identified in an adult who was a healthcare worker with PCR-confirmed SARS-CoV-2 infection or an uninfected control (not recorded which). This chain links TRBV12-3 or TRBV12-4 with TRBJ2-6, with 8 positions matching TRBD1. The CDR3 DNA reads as TGTGCCAGCAGTCCGAGGACAGGGCTGGCGGGGGCCAACGTCCTGACTTTC. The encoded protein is CASSPRTGLAGANVLTF.